The TCR beta chain under discussion was sequenced for a study of blood T cells in healthy people across ages. Broader study findings: Per million T cells, the diversity of TCR beta decreased roughly linearly as age advanced.

With regard to this clonotype: Its antigen is currently unknown.

Healthy Russian Caucasian donors spanned ages about 6 to 100 years. Investigators took 8.5 to 10 milliliters of peripheral blood from every donor. The second PCR ran roughly 7 to 12 cycles with a sample-barcoded 5' primer and J-beta primers. Each CDR3 protein gets one entry after TCRdb re-called the 5' RACE reads with MiXCR. The sample includes 800,000 to 950,000 distinct CDR3 sequences, around 34% seen only once; the top ten take 10% to 15%. The sequenced sample consisted of blood. This sequence was found in a man between 18 and 29 years old in good health.

The CDR3 sequence is CSARVRTSENYNEQYF. The CDR3 bases are TGCAGTGCTAGAGTAAGGACTAGCGAAAACTACAATGAGCAGTACTTC. The genes are TRBV20-1 and TRBJ2-5, with 9 positions matching TRBD2. The V gene's germline CDR1 is DFQATT and CDR2 SNEGSKA (reference sequence). After removal of 1 base from V and 11 bases from J, the junction contained 17 bases not matched to a gene. The CDR3 consists of 16 residues.